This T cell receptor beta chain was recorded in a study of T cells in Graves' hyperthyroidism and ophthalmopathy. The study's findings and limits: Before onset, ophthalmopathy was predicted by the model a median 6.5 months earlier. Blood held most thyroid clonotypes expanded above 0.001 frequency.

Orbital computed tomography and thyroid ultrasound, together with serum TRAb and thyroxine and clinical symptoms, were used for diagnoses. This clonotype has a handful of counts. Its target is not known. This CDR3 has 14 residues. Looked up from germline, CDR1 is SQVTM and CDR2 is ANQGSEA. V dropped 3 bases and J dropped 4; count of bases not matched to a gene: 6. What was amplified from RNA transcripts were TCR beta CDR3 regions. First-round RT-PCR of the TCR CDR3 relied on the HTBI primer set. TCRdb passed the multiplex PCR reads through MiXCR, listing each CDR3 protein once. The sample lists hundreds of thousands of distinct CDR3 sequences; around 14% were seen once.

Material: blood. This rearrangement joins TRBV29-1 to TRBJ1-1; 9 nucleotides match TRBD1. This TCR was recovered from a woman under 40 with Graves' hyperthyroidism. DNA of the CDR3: TGCAGCGTTGAGGAACAGGGGGCCGGCACTGAAGCTTTCTTT. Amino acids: CSVEEQGAGTEAFF.